The 3 T cell receptor beta chains presented below share a single source sample, sequenced in a study of T-cell memory formation after mild COVID-19. TCRdb analysed the 5' RACE reads with MiXCR anew, one entry per CDR3 protein. The repertoire holds about 190,000 distinct CDR3 sequences, with about a fifth as singletons. Sequenced material: PBMCs or a T cell subset sorted from them (not recorded which). These receptors came from an adult woman who had mild COVID-19 (a few samples of this study predate the infection). Cell type and time point are not known.

The chain couples TRBV5-1 to TRBJ1-1; D unresolved. This CDR3 comprises 14 residues. Between the trimmed V and J ends, which lost 0 bases and 1 base, there was a span of 7 bases. Germline CDR1 SGHRS, CDR2 YFSETQ. CDR3 protein: CASSLAAENTEAFF. The CDR3 DNA follows: TGCGCCAGCAGCTTGGCTGCCGAGAACACTGAAGCTTTCTTT. The whole variable domain, filled in from reference TRBV5-1 and TRBJ1-1, reads KAGVTQTPRYLIKTRGQQVTLSCSPISGHRSVSWYQQTPGQGLQFLFEYFSETQRNKGNFPGRFSGRQFSNSRSEMNVSTLELGDSALYLCASSLAAENTEAFFGQGTRLTVV.

This clonotype has only a few counts. The CDR3 here is CASSSSPGALTGELFF. In nucleotides, the CDR3 is TGTGCCAGCAGCTCCTCCCCAGGGGCGCTCACCGGGGAGCTGTTTTTT. The rearrangement uses TRBV11-3 and TRBJ2-2, with D possibly being TRBD1 (6 bases). Germline V lookup: CDR1 SGHNT, CDR2 YENEEA. Trimming took 4 bases from V and 4 from J, leaving 16 bases between them. This CDR3 spans 16 amino acids. Using reference TRBV11-3 and TRBJ2-2 for the parts outside the CDR3, the full variable domain is EAGVVQSPRYKIIEKKQPVAFWCNPISGHNTLYWYLQNLGQGPELLIRYENEEAVDDSQLPKDRFSAERLKGVDSTLKIQPAELGDSAVYLCASSSSPGALTGELFFGEGSRLTVL.

This chain connects TRBV6-2 or TRBV6-3 to TRBJ2-5; D assignment may be TRBD1 or TRBD2 (5 bases each). V was shortened by 6 bases and J by 5 bases, with 16 bases between the two germline ends. The length of the CDR3 is 14 residues. Germline values: CDR1 MNHEY, CDR2 SVGEGT. CDR3 nucleotide sequence: TGTGCCAGCAGATCCCGGGACCCGCCGGAGACCCAGTACTTC. Protein product: CASRSRDPPETQYF.